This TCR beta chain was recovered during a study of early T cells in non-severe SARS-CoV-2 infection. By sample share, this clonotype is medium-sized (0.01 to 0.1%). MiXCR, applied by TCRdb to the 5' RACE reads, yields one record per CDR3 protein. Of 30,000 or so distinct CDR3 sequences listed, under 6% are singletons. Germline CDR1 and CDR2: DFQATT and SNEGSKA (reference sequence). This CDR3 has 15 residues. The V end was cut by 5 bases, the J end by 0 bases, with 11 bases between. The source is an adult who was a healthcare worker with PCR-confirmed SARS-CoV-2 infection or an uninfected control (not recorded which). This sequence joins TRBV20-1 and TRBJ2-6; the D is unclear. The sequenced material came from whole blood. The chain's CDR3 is CSAEQFSSGANVLTF. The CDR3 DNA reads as TGCAGTGCTGAACAATTCTCCTCTGGGGCCAACGTCCTGACTTTC.